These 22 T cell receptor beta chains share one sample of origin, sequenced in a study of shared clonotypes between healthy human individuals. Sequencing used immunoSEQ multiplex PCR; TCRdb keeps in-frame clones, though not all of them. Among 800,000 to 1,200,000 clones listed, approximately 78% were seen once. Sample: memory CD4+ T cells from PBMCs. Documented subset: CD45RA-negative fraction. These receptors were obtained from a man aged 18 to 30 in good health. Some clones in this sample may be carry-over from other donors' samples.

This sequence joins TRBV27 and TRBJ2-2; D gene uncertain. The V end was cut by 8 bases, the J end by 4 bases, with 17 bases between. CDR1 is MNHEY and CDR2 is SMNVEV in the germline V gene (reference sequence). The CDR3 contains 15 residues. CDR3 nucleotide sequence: TGTGCCAGCCTCAAACCTGGTCCATTCACCGGGGAGCTGTTTTTT. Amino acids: CASLKPGPFTGELFF.

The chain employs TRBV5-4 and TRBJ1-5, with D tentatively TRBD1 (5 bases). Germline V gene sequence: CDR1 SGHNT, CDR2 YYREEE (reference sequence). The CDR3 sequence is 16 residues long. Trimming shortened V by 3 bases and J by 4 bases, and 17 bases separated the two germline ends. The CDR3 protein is CASSYRGGGANQPQHF. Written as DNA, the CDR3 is TGTGCCAGCAGCTATCGAGGTGGGGGAGCGAATCAGCCCCAGCATTTT.

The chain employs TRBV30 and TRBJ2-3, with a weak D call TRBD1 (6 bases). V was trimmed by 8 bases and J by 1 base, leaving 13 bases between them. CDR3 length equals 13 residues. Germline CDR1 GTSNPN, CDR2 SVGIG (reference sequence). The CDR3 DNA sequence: TGTGCCCAGTCAGGGGCGGGCACAGATACGCAGTATTTT. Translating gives CAQSGAGTDTQYF.

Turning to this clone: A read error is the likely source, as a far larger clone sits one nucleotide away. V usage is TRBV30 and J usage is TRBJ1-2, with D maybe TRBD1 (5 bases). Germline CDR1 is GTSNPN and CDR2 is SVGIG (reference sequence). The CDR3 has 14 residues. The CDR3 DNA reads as TGTACCTGGACTATTCCAGGGCCAAACTATGGCTACACCTTC. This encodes CTWTIPGPNYGYTF.

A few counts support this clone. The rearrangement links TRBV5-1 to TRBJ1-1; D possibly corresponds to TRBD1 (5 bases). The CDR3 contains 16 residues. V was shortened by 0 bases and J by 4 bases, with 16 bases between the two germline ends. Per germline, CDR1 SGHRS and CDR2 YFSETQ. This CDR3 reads CASSLVGGVGSTEAFF. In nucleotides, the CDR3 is TGCGCCAGCAGCTTGGTCGGGGGTGTAGGAAGCACTGAAGCTTTCTTT.

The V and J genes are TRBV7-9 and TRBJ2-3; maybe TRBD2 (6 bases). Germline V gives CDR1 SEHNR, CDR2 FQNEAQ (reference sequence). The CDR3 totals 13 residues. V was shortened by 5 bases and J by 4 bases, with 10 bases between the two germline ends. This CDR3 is CASSRRGADTQYF. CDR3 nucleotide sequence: TGTGCCAGCAGCCGTCGCGGGGCAGATACGCAGTATTTT.

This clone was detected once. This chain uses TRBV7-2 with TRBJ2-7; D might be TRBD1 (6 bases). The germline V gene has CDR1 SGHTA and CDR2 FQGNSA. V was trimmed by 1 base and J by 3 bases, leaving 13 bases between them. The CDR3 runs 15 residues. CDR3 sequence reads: CASSLGQGQYYEQYF. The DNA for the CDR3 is TGTGCCAGCAGCTTAGGGCAAGGACAGTACTACGAGCAGTACTTC.

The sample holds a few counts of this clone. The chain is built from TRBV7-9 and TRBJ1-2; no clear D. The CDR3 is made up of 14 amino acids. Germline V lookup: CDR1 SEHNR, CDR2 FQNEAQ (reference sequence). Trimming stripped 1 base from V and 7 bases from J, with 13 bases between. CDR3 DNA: TGTGCCAGCAGCTTAGTAAATCAGGAGGGTGGCTACACCTTC. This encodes CASSLVNQEGGYTF.

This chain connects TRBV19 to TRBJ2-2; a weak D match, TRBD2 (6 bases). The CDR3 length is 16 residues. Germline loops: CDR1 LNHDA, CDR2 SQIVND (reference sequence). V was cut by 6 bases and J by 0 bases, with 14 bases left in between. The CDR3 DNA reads TGTGCCAGTAGCCTCTACGGGGGTTCGAACACCGGGGAGCTGTTTTTT. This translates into CASSLYGGSNTGELFF.

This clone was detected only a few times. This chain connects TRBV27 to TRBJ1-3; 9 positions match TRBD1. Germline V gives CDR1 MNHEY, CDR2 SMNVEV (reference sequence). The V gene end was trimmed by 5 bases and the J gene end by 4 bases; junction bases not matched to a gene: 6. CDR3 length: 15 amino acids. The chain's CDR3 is CASSPWTGVGNTIYF. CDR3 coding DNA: TGTGCCAGCAGTCCCTGGACAGGGGTCGGAAACACCATATATTTT.

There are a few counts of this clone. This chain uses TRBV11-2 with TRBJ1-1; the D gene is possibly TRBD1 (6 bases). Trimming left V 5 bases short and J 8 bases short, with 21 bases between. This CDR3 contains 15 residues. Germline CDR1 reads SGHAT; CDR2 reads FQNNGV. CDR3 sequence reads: CASSLVGITGQEAFF. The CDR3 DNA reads TGTGCCAGCAGCCTGGTGGGGATTACAGGGCAGGAAGCTTTCTTT.

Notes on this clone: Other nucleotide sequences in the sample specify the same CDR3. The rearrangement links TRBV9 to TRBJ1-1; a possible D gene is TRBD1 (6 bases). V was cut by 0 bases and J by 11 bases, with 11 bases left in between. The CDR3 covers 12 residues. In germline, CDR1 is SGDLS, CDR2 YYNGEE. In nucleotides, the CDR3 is TGTGCCAGCAGCGTAGTGGGGGGCTCGGCTTTCTTT. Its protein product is CASSVVGGSAFF.

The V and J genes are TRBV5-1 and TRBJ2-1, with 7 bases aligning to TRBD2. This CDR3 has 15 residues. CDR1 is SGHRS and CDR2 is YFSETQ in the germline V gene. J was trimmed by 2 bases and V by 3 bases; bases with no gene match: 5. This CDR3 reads CASSSSGSTYNEQFF. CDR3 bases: TGCGCCAGCAGCTCTAGCGGTTCCACCTACAATGAGCAGTTCTTC. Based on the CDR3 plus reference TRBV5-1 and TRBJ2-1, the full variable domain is KAGVTQTPRYLIKTRGQQVTLSCSPISGHRSVSWYQQTPGQGLQFLFEYFSETQRNKGNFPGRFSGRQFSNSRSEMNVSTLELGDSALYLCASSSSGSTYNEQFFGPGTRLTVL.

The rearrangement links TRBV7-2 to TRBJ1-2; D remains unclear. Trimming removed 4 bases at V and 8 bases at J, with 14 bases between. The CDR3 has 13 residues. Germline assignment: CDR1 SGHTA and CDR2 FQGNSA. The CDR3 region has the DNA TGTGCCAGCAGCTCAAATCAATTGGGCGGCTACACCTTC. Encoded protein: CASSSNQLGGYTF.

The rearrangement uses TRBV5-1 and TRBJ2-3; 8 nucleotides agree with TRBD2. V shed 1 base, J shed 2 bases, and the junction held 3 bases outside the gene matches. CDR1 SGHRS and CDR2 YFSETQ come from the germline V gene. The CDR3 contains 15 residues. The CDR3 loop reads CASSLKLADTDTQYF. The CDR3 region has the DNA TGCGCCAGCAGCTTGAAACTAGCGGACACAGATACGCAGTATTTT.

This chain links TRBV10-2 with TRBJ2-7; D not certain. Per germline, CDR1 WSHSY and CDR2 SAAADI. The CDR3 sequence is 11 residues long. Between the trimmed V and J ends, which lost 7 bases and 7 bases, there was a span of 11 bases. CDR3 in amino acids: CASIGRGEQYF. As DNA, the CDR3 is TGCGCCAGCATCGGCCGAGGAGAGCAGTACTTC.

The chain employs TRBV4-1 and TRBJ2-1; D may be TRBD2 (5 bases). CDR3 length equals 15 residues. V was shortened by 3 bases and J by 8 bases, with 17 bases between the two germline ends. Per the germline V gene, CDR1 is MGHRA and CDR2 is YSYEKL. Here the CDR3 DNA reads TGCGCCAGCAGCCAGGTCCCTGGGCGGGTCGATGAGCAGTTCTTC. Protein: CASSQVPGRVDEQFF.

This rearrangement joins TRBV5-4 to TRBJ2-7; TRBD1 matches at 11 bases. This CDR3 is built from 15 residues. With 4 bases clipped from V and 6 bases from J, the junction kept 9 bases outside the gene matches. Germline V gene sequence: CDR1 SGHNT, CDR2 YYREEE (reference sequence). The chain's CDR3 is CASSTGTGGPGEQYF. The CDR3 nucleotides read TGTGCCAGCAGCACGGGGACAGGGGGACCGGGCGAGCAGTACTTC.

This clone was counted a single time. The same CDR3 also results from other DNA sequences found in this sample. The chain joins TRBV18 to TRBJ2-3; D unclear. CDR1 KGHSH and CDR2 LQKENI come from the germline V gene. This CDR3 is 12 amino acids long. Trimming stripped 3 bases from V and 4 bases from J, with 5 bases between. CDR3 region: CASSPQADTQYF. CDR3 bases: TGTGCCAGCTCACCCCAGGCAGATACGCAGTATTTT.

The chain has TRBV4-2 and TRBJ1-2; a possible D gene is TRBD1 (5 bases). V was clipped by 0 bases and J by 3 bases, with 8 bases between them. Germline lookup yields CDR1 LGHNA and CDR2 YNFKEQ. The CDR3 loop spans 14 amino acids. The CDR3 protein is CASSQDRVDYGYTF. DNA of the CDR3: TGTGCCAGCAGCCAAGACAGGGTAGACTATGGCTACACCTTC.

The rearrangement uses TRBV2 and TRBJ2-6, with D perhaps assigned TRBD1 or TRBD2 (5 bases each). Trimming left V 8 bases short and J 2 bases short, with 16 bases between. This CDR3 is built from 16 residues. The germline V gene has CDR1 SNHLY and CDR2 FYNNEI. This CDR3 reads CASQGERDPGANVLTF. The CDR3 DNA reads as TGTGCCAGCCAAGGTGAAAGGGACCCTGGGGCCAACGTCCTGACTTTC.

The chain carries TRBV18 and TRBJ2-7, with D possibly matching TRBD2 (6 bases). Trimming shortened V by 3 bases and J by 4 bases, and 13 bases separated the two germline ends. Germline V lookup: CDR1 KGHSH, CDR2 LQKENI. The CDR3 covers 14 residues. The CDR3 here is CASSPGRGTYEQYF. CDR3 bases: TGTGCCAGCTCACCGGGGCGGGGTACATACGAGCAGTACTTC.